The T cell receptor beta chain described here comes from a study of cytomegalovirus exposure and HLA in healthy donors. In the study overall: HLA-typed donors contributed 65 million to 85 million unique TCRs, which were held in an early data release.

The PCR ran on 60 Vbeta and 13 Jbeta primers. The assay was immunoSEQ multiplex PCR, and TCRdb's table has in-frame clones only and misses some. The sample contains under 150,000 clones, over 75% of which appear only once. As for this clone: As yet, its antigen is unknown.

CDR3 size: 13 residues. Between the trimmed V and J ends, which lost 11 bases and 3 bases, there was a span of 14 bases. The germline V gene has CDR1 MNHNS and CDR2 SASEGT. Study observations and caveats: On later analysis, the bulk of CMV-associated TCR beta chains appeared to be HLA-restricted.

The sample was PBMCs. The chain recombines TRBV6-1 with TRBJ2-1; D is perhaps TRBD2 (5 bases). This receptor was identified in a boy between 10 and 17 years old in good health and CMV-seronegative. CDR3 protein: CASQRASYNEQFF. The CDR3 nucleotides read TGTGCCTCACAGAGGGCTAGCTACAATGAGCAGTTCTTC.